This T cell receptor (beta chain) was obtained from a study of beta chain features in type 1 diabetes. This clone was picked up a small number of times. The antigen is not known. Sequencing targeted expressed TCRB transcripts, as all isolated RNA had been reverse transcribed. Here immunoSEQ multiplex PCR was the method, and the copy in TCRdb shows in-frame clones only, minus some. The sample records about 370,000 clones, about 16% being singletons. General observations from the study: Still unanswered here is whether HLA type influences TCRB rearrangement.

The CDR3 extends over 19 amino acids. Germline V gene lookup returns CDR1 SEHNR and CDR2 FQNEAQ (reference sequence). Trimming left V 5 bases short and J 3 bases short, with 26 bases between. This receptor was obtained from a woman between 18 and 30 years old in good health. The chain couples TRBV7-9 to TRBJ2-1, with D perhaps matching TRBD2 (6 bases). The specimen sequenced was naive CD4+ T cells from blood. The CDR3 loop is CASSPSGLVAAGDYNEQFF. The CDR3 nucleotides read TGTGCCAGCAGCCCATCCGGGCTGGTAGCGGCCGGTGACTACAATGAGCAGTTCTTC.